This T cell receptor beta chain was recorded in a study of EBV T-cell therapy then PD-1 blockade in nasopharyngeal carcinoma. The protocol was immunoSEQ multiplex PCR, while the TCRdb copy is restricted to in-frame clones and leaves out a portion. The sample consists of 20,000 or so clones, approximately 88% of them appearing once. Treatment: AdE1-LMPpoly-expanded autologous EBV-specific T-cell therapy followed by anti-PD-1 nivolumab. With regard to this clone: The antigen is unknown.

The V segment lost 3 bases and the J segment 2 bases; nucleotides outside the gene matches: 7. The germline V gene has CDR1 MGHDK and CDR2 SYGVNS. The CDR3 runs to 16 residues. This TCR was sampled from a man aged 40-55 years with nasopharyngeal carcinoma. The source was CD8+ T cells from blood, collected around day 34 from a patient whose treatment included autologous EBV-specific T cells and nivolumab. V is TRBV25-1 and J is TRBJ2-1, with 7 bases fitting TRBD1. The CDR3 region is CASSDLPRGPYNEQFF. The CDR3, as DNA: TGTGCCAGCAGTGACCTCCCTAGGGGGCCCTACAATGAGCAGTTCTTC.